A single sample gave rise to the 12 T cell receptor beta chains below, sequenced in a study of chemoradiotherapy in HPV16-positive cancers. Some clones are missing from TCRdb's copy, which holds only in-frame ones; the method was immunoSEQ multiplex PCR. Among some 25,000 clones listed, roughly 94% were seen once. The sample was gathered from a patient who underwent chemoradiotherapy. All receptors derive from a human donor with HPV-associated anogenital cancer.

The chain has TRBV28 and TRBJ1-5, with D possibly being TRBD1 (6 bases). Trimming took 7 bases from V and 0 from J, leaving 16 bases between them. This CDR3 is 16 amino acids long. CDR1 is MDHEN and CDR2 is SYDVKM in the germline V gene. The CDR3 here is CASTGQNIDSNQPQHF. CDR3 in DNA: TGTGCCAGCACAGGACAGAACATAGATAGCAATCAGCCCCAGCATTTT.

The V gene is TRBV29-1, the J gene TRBJ1-1; 7 nucleotides align to TRBD1. Germline CDR1 SQVTM, CDR2 ANQGSEA. CDR3 size: 13 residues. V lost 6 bases and J lost 0; bases outside the gene matches: 4. The CDR3 DNA sequence: TGCAGCGTCGAGACAGGGATGAACACTGAAGCTTTCTTT. Its translation: CSVETGMNTEAFF.

This clone was detected once. V usage is TRBV12-1 and J usage is TRBJ2-7; TRBD2 was called by the table and not checked on the DNA. TRBV12-1 is listed as a pseudogene. This CDR3 region has 16 residues. CDR3 loop: CASSRLAGGYSYEQYF. In DNA form, the CDR3 reads TGTGCCAGCAGCCGATTAGCGGGAGGATACTCCTACGAGCAGTACTTC.

This sequence joins TRBV21-1 and TRBJ2-7; the tabulated D call, TRBD1, remains unverified against the DNA. TRBV21-1 constitutes a pseudogene. The CDR3 extends over 14 amino acids. Here the CDR3 DNA reads TGTGCCAGCAGCCAACAGGGCCGCTCCTACGAGCAGTACTTC. Protein product: CASSQQGRSYEQYF.

The CDR3 is CASSQGTGGGGYTF. CDR3 bases: TGTGCCAGCAGCCAAGGGACAGGGGGCGGTGGCTACACCTTC. The chain has TRBV7-9 and TRBJ1-2, with 12 bases that match TRBD1. Unmatched junction bases numbered 5, after V lost 5 bases and J lost 7 bases. The CDR3 loop spans 14 amino acids. Germline loops: CDR1 SEHNR, CDR2 FQNEAQ (reference sequence).

Worth noting for this clone: This sample also contains other DNA sequences that code for the same CDR3. The chain combines TRBV5-6 with TRBJ2-5, with D possibly being TRBD1 (6 bases). The CDR3 length is 13 residues. Germline lookup yields CDR1 SGHDT and CDR2 YYEEEE. The V gene lost 4 bases and the J gene lost 0 bases, with 7 bases spanning the gap. CDR3 loop: CASSHRDQETQYF. The CDR3 DNA reads as TGTGCCAGCAGCCACAGGGACCAAGAGACCCAGTACTTC.

V gene TRBV30 combines with J gene TRBJ2-7; 8 nucleotides line up with TRBD1. Germline CDR1 is GTSNPN and CDR2 is SVGIG (reference sequence). V was clipped by 8 bases and J by 3 bases; unmatched bases: 9. CDR3 length: 13 residues. CDR3 loop: CATSPGTGYEQYF. CDR3 DNA: TGTGCCACCTCCCCCGGGACAGGCTACGAGCAGTACTTC.

This chain links TRBV5-1 with TRBJ2-6; D remains ambiguous. Germline CDR1 SGHRS, CDR2 YFSETQ. The CDR3 is 16 amino acids. Trimming pared 4 bases from V and 4 bases from J, leaving 15 bases between. The CDR3 nucleotides are TGCGCCAGCAGCCCATTGAGTGGTACCGGGGCCAACGTCCTGACTTTC. It is translated as CASSPLSGTGANVLTF.

This clone was seen just once. The chain carries TRBV5-6 and TRBJ1-2, with D unclear. The CDR3 spans 12 residues. V lost 4 bases and J lost 6, with 10 bases in between. The germline V gene has CDR1 SGHDT and CDR2 YYEEEE. As DNA, the CDR3 is TGTGCCAGCAGCCGGGAACCGCATGGCTACACCTTC. This gives the protein CASSREPHGYTF.

V usage is TRBV6-4 and J usage is TRBJ2-2, with D hard to call. Germline V lookup: CDR1 MRHNA, CDR2 SNTAGT. V was shortened by 4 bases and J by 4 bases, with 13 bases between the two germline ends. The CDR3 is made up of 15 amino acids. CDR3 in DNA: TGTGCCAGCAGTGTACGGCCTACGAGCACCGGGGAGCTGTTTTTT. This codes for CASSVRPTSTGELFF.

The gene calls are TRBV29-1 and TRBJ2-7; 9 bases are shared with TRBD1. From germline, CDR1 is SQVTM and CDR2 ANQGSEA. This CDR3 is built from 13 residues. Germline trimming cut 6 bases from V and 5 bases from J; bases unmatched to any gene: 8. The CDR3 loop is CSVRGTGNHEQYF. CDR3 coding DNA: TGCAGCGTGAGGGGGACAGGGAACCACGAGCAGTACTTC.

This clone appeared a single time. The chain is built from TRBV5-4 and TRBJ2-2; perhaps TRBD2 as D (6 bases). Germline CDR1 and CDR2: SGHNT and YYREEE (reference sequence). Trimming left V 2 bases short and J 7 bases short, with 12 bases between. This CDR3 comprises 14 residues. Here the CDR3 reads CASSFGGKGGELFF. The CDR3 DNA follows: TGTGCCAGCAGCTTCGGGGGAAAGGGCGGGGAGCTGTTTTTT.